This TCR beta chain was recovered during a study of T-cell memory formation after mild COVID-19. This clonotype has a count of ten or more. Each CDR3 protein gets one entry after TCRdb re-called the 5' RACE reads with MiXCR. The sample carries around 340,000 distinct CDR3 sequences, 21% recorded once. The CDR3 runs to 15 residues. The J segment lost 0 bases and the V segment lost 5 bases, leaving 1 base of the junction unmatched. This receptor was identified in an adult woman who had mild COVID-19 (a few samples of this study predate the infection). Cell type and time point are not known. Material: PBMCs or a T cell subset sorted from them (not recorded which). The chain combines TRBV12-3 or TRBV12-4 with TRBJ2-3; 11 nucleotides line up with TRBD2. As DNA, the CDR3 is TGTGCCAGCAGTCGGACTAGCGGGAGCACAGATACGCAGTATTTT. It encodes CASSRTSGSTDTQYF.